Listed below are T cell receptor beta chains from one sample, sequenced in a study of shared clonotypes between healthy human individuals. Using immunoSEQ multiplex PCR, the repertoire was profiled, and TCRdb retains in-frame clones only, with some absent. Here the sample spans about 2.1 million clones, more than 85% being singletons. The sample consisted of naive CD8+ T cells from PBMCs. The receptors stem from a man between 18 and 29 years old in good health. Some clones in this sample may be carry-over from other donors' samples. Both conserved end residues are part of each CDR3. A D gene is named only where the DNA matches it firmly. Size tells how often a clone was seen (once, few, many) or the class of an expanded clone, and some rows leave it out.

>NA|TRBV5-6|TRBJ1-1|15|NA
TGTGCCAGCAGCCCAACCCGGGGGGGGAACACTGAAGCTTTCTTT
CASSPTRGGNTEAFF
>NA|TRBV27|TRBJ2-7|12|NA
TGTGCCAGCAGTTCAGTACCCTACGAGCAGTACTTC
CASSSVPYEQYF
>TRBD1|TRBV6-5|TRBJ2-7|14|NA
TGTGCCAGCAGTTGGGACAGGGGGAATCACGAGCAGTACTTC
CASSWDRGNHEQYF
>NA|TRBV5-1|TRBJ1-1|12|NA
TGCGCCAGCAGCTTACTGAACACTGAAGCTTTCTTT
CASSLLNTEAFF
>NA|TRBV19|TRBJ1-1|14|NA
TGTGCCAGTAGTCCCAGGGTCGGATGGACTGAAGCTTTCTTT
CASSPRVGWTEAFF
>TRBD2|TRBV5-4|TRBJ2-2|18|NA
TGTGCCAGCAGCGCGGGACTAGCGGGCCTCGCGAACACCGGGGAGCTGTTTTTT
CASSAGLAGLANTGELFF
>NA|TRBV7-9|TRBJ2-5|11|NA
TGTGCCAGCAGCTTTGGGGAGACCCAGTACTTC
CASSFGETQYF
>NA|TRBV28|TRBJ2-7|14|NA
TGTGCCAGCAACCTGGGACCGACAGCCTACGAGCAGTACTTC
CASNLGPTAYEQYF
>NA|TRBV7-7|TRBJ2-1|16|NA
TGTGCCAGCAGCCCCGCCCGGGGTCGGGTCCGCCACGAGCAGTTCTTC
CASSPARGRVRHEQFF
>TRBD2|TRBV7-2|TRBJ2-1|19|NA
TGTGCCAGCAGCCCTGTGGGGGGGGCGACTAGCGGGATAAACAATGAGCAGTTCTTC
CASSPVGGATSGINNEQFF
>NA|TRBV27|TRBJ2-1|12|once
TGTGCCAGCATAGGAGTTTACAATGAGCAGTTCTTC
CASIGVYNEQFF
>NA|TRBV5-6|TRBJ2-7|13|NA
TGTGCCAGCAGCTTGGGCAGGGGGGACGAGCAGTACTTC
CASSLGRGDEQYF
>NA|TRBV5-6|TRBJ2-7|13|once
TGTGCCAGCAGCTTGGTAGGCGTGGGGGAGCAGTACTTC
CASSLVGVGEQYF
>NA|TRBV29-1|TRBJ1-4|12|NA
TGCAGCGCCCTGGCGGCTAATGAAAAACTGTTTTTT
CSALAANEKLFF
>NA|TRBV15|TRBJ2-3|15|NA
TGTGCCACCAACCGGGGGACGTCCAGCACAGATACGCAGTATTTT
CATNRGTSSTDTQYF
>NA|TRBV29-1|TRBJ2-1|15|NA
TGCAGCGTTGGAGGCGGGCCAAGCTCCTACAATGAGCAGTTCTTC
CSVGGGPSSYNEQFF
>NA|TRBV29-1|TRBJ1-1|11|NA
TGCAGCGTCATCAGCCTGGTTGAAGCTTTCTTT
CSVISLVEAFF
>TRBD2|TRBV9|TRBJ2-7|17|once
TGTGCCAGCAGCCCGGGAGGGCTGCGAGGGCCGGTTTACGAGCAGTACTTC
CASSPGGLRGPVYEQYF
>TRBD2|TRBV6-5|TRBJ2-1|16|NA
TGTGCCAGCAGTTACTCCGGGACTAGCGGTAACAATGAGCAGTTCTTC
CASSYSGTSGNNEQFF
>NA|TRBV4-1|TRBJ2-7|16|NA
TGCGCCAGCAGCCAAGAAAGGGACTTCGCCGGCGACGAGCAGTACTTC
CASSQERDFAGDEQYF
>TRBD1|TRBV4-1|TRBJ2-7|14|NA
TGCGCCAGCAGCGAGGACAGGGGTTCCTACGAGCAGTACTTC
CASSEDRGSYEQYF
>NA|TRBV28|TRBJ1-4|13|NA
TGTGCCTCGAAGGGTTGGGGAAATGAAAAACTGTTTTTT
CASKGWGNEKLFF
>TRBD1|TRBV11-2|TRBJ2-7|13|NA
TGTGCCAGCAGCCTCGGGACAGACTACGAGCAGTACTTC
CASSLGTDYEQYF
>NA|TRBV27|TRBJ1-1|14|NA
TGTGCCAGCAGTTTTAGGGGGGTGGGACTGGTTGCTTTCTTT
CASSFRGVGLVAFF
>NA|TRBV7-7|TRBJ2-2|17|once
TGTGCCAGCAGCTTAGGGTTGGCGACTAGGGACACCGGGGAGCTGTTTTTT
CASSLGLATRDTGELFF
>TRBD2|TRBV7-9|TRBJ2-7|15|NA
TGTGCCAGCAGCTTAGGTCTAGCGGGAGCACACGAGCAGTACTTC
CASSLGLAGAHEQYF
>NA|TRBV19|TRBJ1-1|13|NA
TGTGCCTCCACCCATGGGGGAGGGGTTGAAGCTTTCTTT
CASTHGGGVEAFF
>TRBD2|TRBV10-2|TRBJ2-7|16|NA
TGCGCCAGCACCGGGACTAGCGGCCTATTCTCCTACGAGCAGTACTTC
CASTGTSGLFSYEQYF
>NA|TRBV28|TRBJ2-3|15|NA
TGTGCCAGCAGTTTCAGATTGGGTAACACAGATACGCAGTATTTT
CASSFRLGNTDTQYF
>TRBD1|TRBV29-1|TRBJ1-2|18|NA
TGCAGCGTTGTGGGGGACAGGGTTTCGTTCTTCGCTACCTATGGCTACACCTTC
CSVVGDRVSFFATYGYTF
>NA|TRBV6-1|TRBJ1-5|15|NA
TGTGCCAGCAGTGAATGGGTTTCTCTGGTGCAGCCCCAGCATTTT
CASSEWVSLVQPQHF
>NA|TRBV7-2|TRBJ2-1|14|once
TGTGCCAGCAGCCCAGCCCGAGGGGGGAATGAGCAGTTCTTC
CASSPARGGNEQFF
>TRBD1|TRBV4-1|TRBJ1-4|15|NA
TGCGCCAGCAGCCAGGAAGACAGGGGGAGAGAAAAACTGTTTTTT
CASSQEDRGREKLFF
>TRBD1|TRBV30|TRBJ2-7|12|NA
TGTGCCTACCGGGACAGGGGGCACGAGCAGTACTTC
CAYRDRGHEQYF
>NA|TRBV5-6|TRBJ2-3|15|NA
TGTGCCAGCAGCTTGACCGGACAGATCACAGATACGCAGTATTTT
CASSLTGQITDTQYF
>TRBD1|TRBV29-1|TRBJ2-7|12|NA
TGCAGCGTTGGGGGACAGTTTGGTGAGCAGTACTTC
CSVGGQFGEQYF
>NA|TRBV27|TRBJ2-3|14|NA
TGTGCCAGCAGACTACTTCAAGCACCAGATACGCAGTATTTT
CASRLLQAPDTQYF
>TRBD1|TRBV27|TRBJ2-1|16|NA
TGTGCCAGCAGTTTCTCCTGGGGACAGATATACAATGAGCAGTTCTTC
CASSFSWGQIYNEQFF
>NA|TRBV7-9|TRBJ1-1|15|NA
TGTGCCAGCAGCTTCAATTTGGCACAGAACACTGAAGCTTTCTTT
CASSFNLAQNTEAFF
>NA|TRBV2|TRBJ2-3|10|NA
TGTGCCAGCAGTGAAAATACGCAGTATTTT
CASSENTQYF
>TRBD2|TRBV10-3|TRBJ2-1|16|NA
TGTGCCATCAGTGAGTCTTCGACTAGCGGGCACAATGAGCAGTTCTTC
CAISESSTSGHNEQFF
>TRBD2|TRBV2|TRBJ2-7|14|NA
TGTGCCAGCATGGGACGGGAGGGCCTCTACGAGCAGTACTTC
CASMGREGLYEQYF
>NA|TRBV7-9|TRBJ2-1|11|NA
TGTGCCAGCAGCTTATTAGTTGAGCAGTTCTTC
CASSLLVEQFF
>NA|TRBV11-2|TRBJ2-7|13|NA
TGTGCCAGCCTGGGACGGATCTCCTACGAGCAGTACTTC
CASLGRISYEQYF
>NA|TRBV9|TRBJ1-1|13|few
TGTGCCAGCAGCAGGTTTATGAACACTGAAGCTTTCTTT
CASSRFMNTEAFF
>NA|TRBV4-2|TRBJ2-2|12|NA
TGTGCCAGCAGGACAAGTGTCGGGGAGCTGTTTTTT
CASRTSVGELFF
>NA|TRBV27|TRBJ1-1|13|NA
TGTGCCAGCAAGGGGCGGGTGAACACTGAAGCTTTCTTT
CASKGRVNTEAFF
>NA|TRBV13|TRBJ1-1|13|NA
TGTGCCAGCAGCTTAGGCCTAAGGGGTGAAGCTTTCTTT
CASSLGLRGEAFF
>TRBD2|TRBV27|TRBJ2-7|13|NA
TGTGCCAGCAAGGTCAGCGGGAGCTACGAGCAGTACTTC
CASKVSGSYEQYF
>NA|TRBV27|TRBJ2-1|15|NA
TGTGCCAGCAGTTTATCAGTTAGCTCCTACAATGAGCAGTTCTTC
CASSLSVSSYNEQFF
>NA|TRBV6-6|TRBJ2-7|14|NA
TGTGCCAGCAGTTACTCGTTGGGTTCCCACGAGCAGTACTTC
CASSYSLGSHEQYF